The 14 T cell receptor beta chains in this list originate from one sample, sequenced in a study of CD8 T cells in Susac syndrome. Random hexamers were used to reverse transcribe the RNA input (roughly 0.5 to 1 ug). TCRdb fed the immunoSEQ multiplex PCR reads into MiXCR, producing one record per CDR3 protein. The sample carries under 70,000 distinct CDR3 sequences, around 90% recorded once. The specimen sequenced was CD8+ T cells from PBMCs. Receptor source: a human donor in good health.

This chain links TRBV7-3 with TRBJ1-3; D is possibly TRBD1 (6 bases). Germline V gives CDR1 SGHTA, CDR2 FQGTGA. The CDR3 extends over 16 amino acids. V was clipped by 0 bases and J by 1 base, with 10 bases between them. CDR3 sequence reads: CASSLTGGLSGNTIYF. The CDR3 nucleotides are TGTGCCAGCAGCTTAACTGGGGGCCTTTCTGGAAACACCATATATTTT.

CDR3 sequence (DNA): TGTGCCAGCAGCGTTGCTCTTAGCGGGTCGTACAATGAGCAGTTCTTC. Protein product: CASSVALSGSYNEQFF. This sequence joins TRBV9 and TRBJ2-1, with 7 bases identical to TRBD2. The CDR3 extends over 16 amino acids. Germline V gene lookup returns CDR1 SGDLS and CDR2 YYNGEE. Losses at the gene ends were 2 bases for V and 4 bases for J; bases not matched to a gene: 9.

V and J are TRBV9 and TRBJ2-3; TRBD2 matches 9 bases. Germline V gene sequence: CDR1 SGDLS, CDR2 YYNGEE. The CDR3 runs to 17 residues. The V segment lost 0 bases and the J segment 8 bases; nucleotides outside the gene matches: 13. The CDR3: CASSVEWSGGTGATQYF. The DNA of the CDR3 is TGTGCCAGCAGCGTAGAGTGGAGCGGGGGGACCGGCGCTACGCAGTATTTT.

The count of this clonotype is one. J is TRBJ2-1 and V is TRBV5-4; maybe TRBD1 (5 bases). Trimming stripped 0 bases from V and 10 bases from J, with 11 bases between. The CDR3 runs to 13 residues. CDR1 is SGHNT, CDR2 YYREEE, per germline (reference sequence). Here the CDR3 DNA reads TGTGCCAGCAGCTTGGCGAAGCAGGGCGAGCAGTTCTTC. Its protein is CASSLAKQGEQFF. Combining the CDR3 with reference TRBV5-4 and TRBJ2-1 gives the whole variable domain ETGVTQSPTHLIKTRGQQVTLRCSSQSGHNTVSWYQQALGQGPQFIFQYYREEENGRGNFPPRFSGLQFPNYSSELNVNALELDDSALYLCASSLAKQGEQFFGPGTRLTVL.

This clonotype was counted between two and nine times. This chain connects TRBV12-3 or TRBV12-4 to TRBJ2-7; 8 bases are shared with TRBD1. J was trimmed by 1 base and V by 5 bases; bases with no gene match: 10. This CDR3 contains 16 residues. CDR3 sequence (DNA): TGTGCCAGCAGTCCTGTCAGGGGGCGGTATTCCTACGAGCAGTACTTC. As protein: CASSPVRGRYSYEQYF.

The V call is TRBV19, the J call TRBJ2-7, with D possibly called TRBD1 or TRBD2 (5 bases each). V dropped 4 bases and J dropped 2 bases, with 15 bases sitting between them. CDR1 LNHDA and CDR2 SQIVND come from the germline V gene (reference sequence). The CDR3 sequence is 15 residues long. CDR3 DNA sequence: TGTGCCAGTAGTAGCGCCTGGGACGGAACCTACGAGCAGTACTTC. This sequence encodes CASSSAWDGTYEQYF.

The rearrangement links TRBV6-1 to TRBJ2-7, with 7 positions matching TRBD2. Germline V gives CDR1 MNHNS, CDR2 SASEGT. Trimming took 5 bases from V and 3 from J; bases not matched to a gene: 16. This CDR3 region has 17 residues. This chain's CDR3 is CASSPRGDEYLRYEQYF. The CDR3 nucleotides read TGTGCCAGCAGTCCCCGGGGGGACGAATATTTGCGCTACGAGCAGTACTTC.

The rearrangement joins TRBV19 to TRBJ2-7, with 7 bases fitting TRBD1. V lost 5 bases and J lost 3; bases outside the gene matches: 13. Germline loops: CDR1 LNHDA, CDR2 SQIVND (reference sequence). This CDR3 is built from 16 residues. CDR3 bases: TGTGCCAGTAGTCCGCACAGGGGTCCCAAGAACTACGAGCAGTACTTC. Its translation: CASSPHRGPKNYEQYF.

The J gene is TRBJ1-2, the V gene TRBV6-6; maybe TRBD1 (6 bases). Per the germline V gene, CDR1 is MNHNY and CDR2 is SVGAGI (reference sequence). CDR3 length: 15 amino acids. V lost 0 bases, J lost 2 bases, and 10 bases lay in between. The CDR3 spells CASSYSRGANYGYTF. The CDR3 region has the DNA TGTGCCAGCAGTTACTCCAGGGGTGCGAACTATGGCTACACCTTC.

The chain has TRBV7-2 and TRBJ2-7; D is possibly TRBD1 (6 bases). Per germline, CDR1 SGHTA and CDR2 FQGNSA. The germline V and J ends were trimmed by 8 bases and 0 bases, with 14 bases remaining between them. The CDR3 loop spans 14 amino acids. As DNA, the CDR3 is TGTGCCAGCTCCTGGGACACCAGCTCCTACGAGCAGTACTTC. Protein: CASSWDTSSYEQYF.

The chain combines TRBV29-1 with TRBJ1-2, with no clear D. The V gene's germline CDR1 is SQVTM and CDR2 ANQGSEA. The CDR3 length is 13 residues. As DNA, the CDR3 is TGCAGGGTACGAATGGGAGAGTCAGATGGCTACACCTTC. Its translation is CRVRMGESDGYTF.

The chain carries TRBV5-1 and TRBJ2-1; TRBD1 agrees at 10 bases. Germline V CDR1 and CDR2: SGHRS, YFSETQ. This CDR3 comprises 14 residues. The V and J ends lost 4 bases and 7 bases, in that order; junction bases with no gene match: 5. The CDR3 DNA is TGCGCCAGCAGCAAACGGACAGGGGGAAATGAGCAGTTCTTC. Protein sequence: CASSKRTGGNEQFF.

V is TRBV10-3 and J is TRBJ1-1, with a possible D match to TRBD1 (6 bases). The V gene lost 10 bases and the J gene lost 11 bases, with 20 bases spanning the gap. Germline V gene sequence: CDR1 ENHRY, CDR2 SYGVKD. The CDR3 totals 12 residues. The CDR3 bases are TGTGCCAGCCTCGCCCCGGGGGCTGTCGCTTTCTTT. Protein sequence: CASLAPGAVAFF.

The genes are TRBV7-9 and TRBJ2-7; D possibly matches TRBD1 or TRBD2 (5 bases each). The CDR3 has 14 residues. Per germline, CDR1 SEHNR and CDR2 FQNEAQ (reference sequence). V gave up 1 base and J gave up 7 bases, with 14 bases separating them. The CDR3 region is CASSLVQGPGEQYF. CDR3 in DNA: TGTGCCAGCAGCTTAGTCCAGGGACCGGGAGAGCAGTACTTC.